This T cell receptor beta chain was sequenced in a study of technical replicates of blood from a few donors. Data came from immunoSEQ multiplex PCR; TCRdb stores just in-frame clones and leaves some out. The sample has about 66,000 clones; 95% to 97% are singletons. The CDR3 runs 15 residues. CDR1 is SNHLY, CDR2 FYNNEI, per germline. V gave up 2 bases and J gave up 0 bases, with 9 bases separating them. Sequencing was done on a sample of T cells isolated from PBMCs. The receptor's source is a human donor in good health. The chain recombines TRBV2 with TRBJ2-3; a possible D gene is TRBD2 (6 bases). The CDR3 nucleotides are TGTGCCAGCAGTGAACTAGCGATTAGCACAGATACGCAGTATTTT. Amino acids: CASSELAISTDTQYF.